This TCR beta chain was identified during a study of T cells in women clearing cervical HPV infection. Study overall: Case blood drawn at lesion detection; control blood after infection cleared.

V lost 5 bases and J 1 base, leaving 15 bases between the germline ends. Germline loops: CDR1 DFQATT, CDR2 SNEGSKA (reference sequence). There are 14 residues in the CDR3. General study results and limits: CIN3+ cases had significantly higher TCR repertoire richness than controls, but evenness did not differ. Unknown T-cell numbers per sample may underlie the richness differences.

The method was immunoSEQ multiplex PCR; TCRdb's version includes in-frame clones alone and lacks a portion of them. Recorded for this sample: roughly 30,000 clones. On this clone: No antigen is known for it. The CDR3 end falls 3 residues outside the read, so it is completed with the germline J gene.

The V gene is TRBV20-1, the J gene TRBJ2-7; D perhaps matches TRBD1 (5 bases). What was sequenced was blood buffy coat. This sequence originates from a woman between 18 and 70 years old with a cervical HPV16 infection that either progressed to CIN3+ or cleared (not recorded which). The CDR3 loop is CSAHDRDSSYEQYF. The sequenced part of the CDR3 DNA is TGCAGTGCTCATGACCGTGACAGTTCCTACGAG.